This TCR beta chain was recorded in a study of T cell responses to AZD1222 COVID-19 vaccine. The study's findings and limits: Clonal diversity may have been underestimated, and the donors were mostly white British, with more females than males.

A note on this clone: What it binds is unknown.

Using immunoSEQ multiplex PCR, the repertoire was profiled, and TCRdb retains in-frame clones only, with some absent. The table includes more than 95,000 clones, 85% to 95% detected once. The germline V gene has CDR1 GTSNPN and CDR2 SVGIG (reference sequence). The germline V and J ends were trimmed by 5 bases and 2 bases, with 22 bases remaining between them. The CDR3 runs 18 residues. The receptor was derived from an adult in good health. The chain has TRBV30 and TRBJ2-6, with D unclear. This material consisted of peripheral blood, taken on day 0 of AZD1222 vaccination. The CDR3 loop is CAWAPGAISYTGANVLTF. CDR3 sequence (DNA): TGTGCCTGGGCCCCCGGCGCGATTTCTTATACTGGGGCCAACGTCCTGACTTTC. The full variable domain, its missing parts supplied by reference TRBV30 and TRBJ2-6, is SQTIHQWPATLVQPVGSPLSLECTVEGTSNPNLYWYRQAAGRGLQLLFYSVGIGQISSEVPQNLSASRPQDRQFILSSKKLLLSDSGFYLCAWAPGAISYTGANVLTFGAGSRLTVL.